This entry lists 5 T cell receptor beta chains sequenced from one sample in a study of blood T cell repertoires in COVID-19 (dated by TCRdb to the early 2020s). The library came from the immunoSEQ multiplex PCR assay. Here the immuneACCESS table is served through TCRdb, limited to in-frame sequences with V and J called. Missing clones are a known gap in these copies; in checked studies unresolved V genes cover under half, and the rest lacks a known reason. The sample data list some 180,000 clones, and roughly 93% of these were observed just once. The top ten constitute about 5.3% of the sample. Source material: peripheral blood. These receptors were collected from a man younger than 30 with COVID-19, enrolled during active disease.

The gene calls are TRBV5-1 and TRBJ2-1, with D perhaps TRBD2 (6 bases). Trimming removed 7 bases from V and 7 bases from J, with 21 bases in between. Germline values: CDR1 SGHRS, CDR2 YFSETQ. This CDR3 comprises 15 residues. In DNA form, the CDR3 reads TGCGCCAGCCGCGCCTCGGGAGACTTTTCGAATGAGCAGTTCTTC. Its translation: CASRASGDFSNEQFF. The whole variable domain, remainder taken from reference TRBV5-1 and TRBJ2-1, is KAGVTQTPRYLIKTRGQQVTLSCSPISGHRSVSWYQQTPGQGLQFLFEYFSETQRNKGNFPGRFSGRQFSNSRSEMNVSTLELGDSALYLCASRASGDFSNEQFFGPGTRLTVL.

The chain recombines TRBV6-5 with TRBJ2-1, with 8 nucleotides matching TRBD1. The V and J ends lost 4 bases and 0 bases, in that order; junction bases with no gene match: 5. The CDR3 is 16 residues long. Germline CDR1 is MNHEY and CDR2 is SVGAGI. CDR3 DNA: TGTGCCAGCAGTTCCCTCAGGGGGCCCTCCTACAATGAGCAGTTCTTC. It codes for CASSSLRGPSYNEQFF.

This rearrangement joins TRBV2 to TRBJ2-4; D is perhaps TRBD1 (6 bases). V was cut by 6 bases and J by 6 bases, with 12 bases left in between. This CDR3 is 13 amino acids long. The germline CDR1 and CDR2 sequences are SNHLY and FYNNEI. The CDR3 region has the DNA TGTGCCAGCAGGCCGGACAGCCTAAACATTCAGTACTTC. Protein: CASRPDSLNIQYF.

This clone was counted at least ten times. This sequence joins TRBV14 and TRBJ2-7, with unresolved D. The V and J ends lost 4 bases and 3 bases respectively, with 10 bases between them. CDR3 length: 13 residues. Germline CDR1 and CDR2: SGHDN and FVKESK. The CDR3 DNA is TGTGCCAGCAGCCCCTTCGTCGGCTACGAGCAGTACTTC. Its translation is CASSPFVGYEQYF.

The gene calls are TRBV2 and TRBJ1-2; D ambiguous. V was trimmed by 0 bases and J by 3 bases, leaving 14 bases between them. Germline V lookup: CDR1 SNHLY, CDR2 FYNNEI. The CDR3 contains 16 residues. The CDR3 DNA reads as TGTGCCAGCAGTGAAGCGCGGGCAGGATTAGACTATGGCTACACCTTC. Its translation is CASSEARAGLDYGYTF.